This is a list of T cell receptor beta chains from one sample in a study of early T cells in non-severe SARS-CoV-2 infection. TCRdb reprocessed the 5' RACE reads via MiXCR and lists one record per CDR3 protein. This table has 28,000 or so distinct CDR3 sequences, roughly 5.3% appearing once. Sequences were obtained from whole blood. These receptors were obtained from an adult who was a healthcare worker with PCR-confirmed SARS-CoV-2 infection or an uninfected control (not recorded which). Each CDR3 is given with its conserved first and last residue. Each record gives: CDR3 length, J gene, clone size, V gene, CDR3 protein. Size values are once, few and many counts, or a class for expanded clones, and some rows have none.

>14|TRBJ2-7|many|TRBV15
CATSKDRGYYEQYF
>16|TRBJ2-1|many|TRBV7-2
CASSSPGLAGVNEQFF
>14|TRBJ2-7|many|TRBV20-1
CSATLAGPSYEQYF
>13|TRBJ1-2|medium-sized|TRBV29-1
CSVEDWTGYGYTF
>10|TRBJ2-7|many|TRBV29-1
CSVGSYEQYF
>13|TRBJ1-1|medium-sized|TRBV24-1
CATMGEENTEAFF
>15|TRBJ2-5|many|TRBV7-3
CASSTGQGAGETQYF
>11|TRBJ2-7|many|TRBV4-2
CASSVGPEQYF
>12|TRBJ2-7|many|TRBV20-1
CSARLFRNEQYF
>12|TRBJ2-7|many|TRBV18
CASSRPPYEQYF
>13|TRBJ2-3|many|TRBV29-1
CSGDRGWTDTQYF
>16|TRBJ2-1|many|TRBV25-1
CASSDSGTGPYNEQFF
>12|TRBJ1-5|many|TRBV7-9
CASTGTGQPQHF
>16|TRBJ2-5|many|TRBV28
CASSPPPGRGLETQYF
>14|TRBJ2-2|many|TRBV2
CASSEARTTGELFF
>14|TRBJ2-1|many|TRBV7-6
CASSGGDSYNEQFF
>15|TRBJ1-4|many|TRBV27
CASSLSGAVGEKLFF
>14|TRBJ2-7|many|TRBV7-2
CASSSGNRMHEQYF
>17|TRBJ2-1|many|TRBV4-3
CASSQDMGQGHWNEQFF
>13|TRBJ2-3|many|TRBV19
CASSIGAGDTQYF
>14|TRBJ2-1|many|TRBV7-6
CASSIRDRGNEQFF
>16|TRBJ2-1|many|TRBV6-2/TRBV6-3
CASSSPRLVTYNEQFF
>13|TRBJ1-2|many|TRBV6-5
CASLSPGGYGYTF
>16|TRBJ2-4|many|TRBV19
CASPRPQGLAADIQYF
>14|TRBJ2-1|many|TRBV3-1
CASRGTSGNNEQFF
>14|TRBJ2-1|many|TRBV20-1
CSASPSATLDEQFF
>13|TRBJ2-7|many|TRBV7-9
CASSLGQVNEQYF
>13|TRBJ1-2|many|TRBV12-3/TRBV12-4
CASSLTGGYGYTF
>11|TRBJ1-2|NA|TRBV29-1
CSVRLNYGYTF
>13|TRBJ2-3|many|TRBV11-2
CASSRTITDTQYF
>13|TRBJ1-2|many|TRBV10-1
CASSQDRVYGYTF
>16|TRBJ2-3|few|TRBV5-1
CASSKQGQEVGDTQYF
>13|TRBJ1-1|many|TRBV10-3
CAISVQGRTEAFF
>15|TRBJ2-1|many|TRBV4-2
CASSQDRGQYNEQFF
>17|TRBJ2-7|few|TRBV27
CASSLSARTGRIYEQYF
>14|TRBJ2-1|NA|TRBV29-1
CSVAPRSSYNEQFF
>10|TRBJ2-7|few|TRBV10-1
CASKYDEQYF
>17|TRBJ2-1|many|TRBV5-1
CASSPMTRTGSGNEQFF
>12|TRBJ1-2|many|TRBV29-1
CSVSQGDWGYTF
>18|TRBJ2-2|many|TRBV4-1
CASSLPVAGGPRTGELFF
>13|TRBJ2-7|few|TRBV5-6
CASSFPGAYEQYF
>13|TRBJ2-4|NA|TRBV21-1
CATPAGGENIQYF
>13|TRBJ2-3|NA|TRBV6-4
CASSDSASGTQYF
>13|TRBJ2-3|many|TRBV5-1
CASSPPSGDTQYF
>15|TRBJ2-3|many|TRBV5-1
CASSLDGIRADTQYF
>15|TRBJ1-2|few|TRBV6-5
CASSDRGTGGDGYTF
>17|TRBJ2-3|many|TRBV6-2/TRBV6-3
CASSYYPSGRDTDTQYF
>15|TRBJ1-4|many|TRBV27
CASSPSGTYNEKLFF
>13|TRBJ2-2|many|TRBV19
CASSARYTGELFF
>12|TRBJ1-5|many|TRBV20-1
CSAKVTDQPQHF
>12|TRBJ2-7|many|TRBV7-2
CASSSGLYEQYF
>15|TRBJ1-2|many|TRBV6-5
CASSYSEGEGYGYTF
>17|TRBJ1-6|NA|TRBV6-1
CASSETRGSSYNSPLHF
>15|TRBJ1-2|many|TRBV5-6
CASSILQVGPYGYTF